This T cell receptor beta chain was identified in a study of graft-versus-host responses after intestinal transplantation listed by TCRdb under 2021. For context, the study as a whole: The transplants that recipients got were multivisceral, liver-intestinal, or isolated intestinal. Rather than being sequenced by the commercial service, samples from a few later patients were sequenced in-house on an Illumina MiSeq and processed with MiXCR. Alloreactive clones were identified by sequencing pre-transplant mixed lymphocyte reaction products and comparing these products with unstimulated pre-transplant donor and recipient T cells. Every recipient was given anti-thymocyte globulin induction, followed by around three years of maintenance tacrolimus and steroids. The cohort enrolled about 23 intestinal transplant recipients, one of whom was a retransplant, and a few patients without pretransplant specimens were excluded. Donor T cell macrochimerism was defined as a peak of at least 4% donor T cells among recipient peripheral blood mononuclear cells. Bulk TCR-beta CDR3 sequencing was used to track graft-versus-host and host-versus-graft alloreactive T cell clones in the graft, circulation and bone marrow after intestinal transplantation. What the authors observed across the whole study: The relatively low number and heterogeneity of intestinal transplant patients limited the conclusions. GvH clones were found in recipient bone marrow, and some of the GvH clones appeared earlier in ileal mucosa or blood, which is consistent with an intestinal mucosal origin. Patients with donor T cell macrochimerism had high GvH to HvG T cell clonal ratios in their allografts. Early after transplant, declines in HvG clones were associated with peak levels of circulating GvH clones.

What the time point label conveys for this sample: cells obtained before transplantation from donor or recipient. CD3+CD4+ and CD3+CD8+ populations were FACS-sorted from unstimulated pre-transplant donor and recipient cells taken from spleen or lymph nodes. The library relied on the immunoSEQ multiplex PCR assay. For most patients, genomic DNA was isolated using the Qiagen DNeasy Blood and Tissue Kit and was shipped frozen to Adaptive Biotechnologies for TCR sequencing. For most patients, genomic DNA was subjected to high-throughput TCR-beta CDR3 sequencing by Adaptive Biotechnologies. Per the source publication's procedure: Adaptive's ImmunoSEQ software supplied the TCR sequencing data for 18 patients, while MiXCR and VDJtools were used to process a few other patients. CD4 versus CD8 sorting errors were corrected by removing sequences found in both subsets at a frequency ratio below 5:1. Because the origin of CDR3 nucleotide sequences shared between donor and recipient could not be assigned, those sequences were removed. To count as alloreactive, a clone needed at least 2-fold expansion over unstimulated cells and a minimum CFSE-low frequency of 0.002% (template counts) or 0.001% (read counts). A clone was considered mappable if detected in the sequenced pre-transplant spleen, lymph node, or MLR CFSE-low populations of the donor or recipient. The cumulative frequency of alloreactive clones was calculated as a percentage of all sequences, weighted by copy number. TCRdb re-hosts the immuneACCESS table, in-frame sequences only. Its copies lack some clones; in the studies checked, an unresolved V gene accounts for under half of them, and the cause for the rest is not known. V, J and clone size are taken as reported in that table, and D and trimming were inferred from the DNA itself. The sample data list over 90,000 clones, and 91% of these were observed just once. Under 0.2% of the sample belongs to the ten largest clones.

CDR3 length: 13 amino acids, cysteine to phenylalanine. CDR3 DNA only is kept here, 39 bases in frame from base 1. V loses 6 bases of germline sequence and J loses 4 bases, and the interval between the two ends is 12 bases. The germline V gene specifies MDHEN as CDR1 and SYDVKM as CDR2. About this clone itself: Its antigen remains undetermined. No much larger clone exists at a distance of one base, and base qualities are not known.

The specimen comprised unstimulated CD4+ T cells sorted from spleen or lymph node cells, sampled before transplant. This clonotype was sampled from a human donor who was the organ donor for an intestinal transplant. The sequence links TRBV28 to TRBJ1-2, with no reliable assignment of the D segment. The CDR3 loop reads CASRHQRRYGYTF. At the DNA level, the sequence is TGTGCCAGCAGGCACCAGAGGCGCTATGGCTACACCTTC.